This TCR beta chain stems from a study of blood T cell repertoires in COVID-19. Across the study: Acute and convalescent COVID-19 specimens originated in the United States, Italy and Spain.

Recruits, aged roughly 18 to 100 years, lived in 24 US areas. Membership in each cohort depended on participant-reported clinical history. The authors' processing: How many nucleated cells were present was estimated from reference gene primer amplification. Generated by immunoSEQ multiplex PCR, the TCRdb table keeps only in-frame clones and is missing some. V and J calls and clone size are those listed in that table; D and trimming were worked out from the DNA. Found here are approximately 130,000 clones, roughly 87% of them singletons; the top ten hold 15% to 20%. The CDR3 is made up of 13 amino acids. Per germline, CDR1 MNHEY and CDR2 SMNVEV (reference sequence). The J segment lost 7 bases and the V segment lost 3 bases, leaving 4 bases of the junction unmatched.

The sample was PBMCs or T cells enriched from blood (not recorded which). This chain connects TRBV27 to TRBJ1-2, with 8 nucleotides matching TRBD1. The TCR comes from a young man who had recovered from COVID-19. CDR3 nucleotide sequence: TGTGCCAGCAGTTTGGACAGGGCCTCTGGCTACACCTTC. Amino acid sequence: CASSLDRASGYTF.